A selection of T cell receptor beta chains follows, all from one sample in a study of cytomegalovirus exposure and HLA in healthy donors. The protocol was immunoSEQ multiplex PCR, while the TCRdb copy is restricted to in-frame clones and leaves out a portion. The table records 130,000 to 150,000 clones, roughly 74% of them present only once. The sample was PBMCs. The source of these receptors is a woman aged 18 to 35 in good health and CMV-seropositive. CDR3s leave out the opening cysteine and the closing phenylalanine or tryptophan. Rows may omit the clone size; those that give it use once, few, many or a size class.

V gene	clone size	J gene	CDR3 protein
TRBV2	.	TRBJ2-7	ASSEVAGGGYEQY
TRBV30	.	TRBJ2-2	AWIKFGQNTGELF
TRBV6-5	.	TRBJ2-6	ASRYTGANVLT
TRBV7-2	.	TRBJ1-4	ASSPNRGNEKLF
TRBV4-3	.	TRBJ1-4	ASSRGTVEKLF
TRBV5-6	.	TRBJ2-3	ASSTWRVTDTQY
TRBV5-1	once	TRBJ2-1	ASSLALTGLNNEQF
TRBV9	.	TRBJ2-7	ASSPTGDRSSYEQY
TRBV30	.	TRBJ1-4	ACSSGQGSEKLF
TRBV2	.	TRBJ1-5	ASSVQAASNQPQH
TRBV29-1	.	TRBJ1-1	SVSGVLSGTEAF
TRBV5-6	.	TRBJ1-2	ASSWTGGSYGYT
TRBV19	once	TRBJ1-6	ASSFIPGQTSNSPLH
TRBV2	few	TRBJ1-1	ASNLQGGGTEAF
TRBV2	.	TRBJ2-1	ASVDRTGDNNEQF
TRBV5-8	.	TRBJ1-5	ASSLDLGGDYSNQPQH
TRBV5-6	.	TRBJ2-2	ASSLWRGGLYGELF
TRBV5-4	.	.	ASSRDGTANSYEQY
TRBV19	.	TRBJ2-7	ASSAASAHEQY
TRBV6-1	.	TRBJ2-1	ASSEAGQGIGSYNEQF
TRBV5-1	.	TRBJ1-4	ASSLAYNRAVTNEKLF
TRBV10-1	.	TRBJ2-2	ASSEGGVNTGELF
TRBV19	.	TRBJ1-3	ASSIFPYSGNTIY
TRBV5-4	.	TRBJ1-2	ASSLEAGRTGNGYT
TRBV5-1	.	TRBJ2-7	ASSILAGASYEQY
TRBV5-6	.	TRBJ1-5	ASSLGGPNQPQH